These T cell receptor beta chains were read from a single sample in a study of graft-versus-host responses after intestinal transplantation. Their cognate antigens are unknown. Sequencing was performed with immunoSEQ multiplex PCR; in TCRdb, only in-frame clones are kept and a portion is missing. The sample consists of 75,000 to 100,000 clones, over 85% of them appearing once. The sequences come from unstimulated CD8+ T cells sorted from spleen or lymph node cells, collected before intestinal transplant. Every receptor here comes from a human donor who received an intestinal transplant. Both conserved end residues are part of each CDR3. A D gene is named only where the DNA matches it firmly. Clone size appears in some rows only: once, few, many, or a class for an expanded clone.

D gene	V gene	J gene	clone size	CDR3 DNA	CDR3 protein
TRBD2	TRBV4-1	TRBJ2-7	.	TGCGCCAGCAGCCTAGCGGGGGAGAATTACGAGCAGTACTTC	CASSLAGENYEQYF
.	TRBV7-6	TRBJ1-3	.	TGTGCCAGCAGCTTATCGGCAGGCTTTATCTCTGGAAACACCATATATTTT	CASSLSAGFISGNTIYF
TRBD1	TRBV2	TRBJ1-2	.	TGTGCCAGCAGTGATACCGGGACAGATAACTATGGCTACACCTTC	CASSDTGTDNYGYTF
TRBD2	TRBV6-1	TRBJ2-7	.	TGTGCCAGCAGTGAAGGGACTAGCGGTACCTACGAGCAGTACTTC	CASSEGTSGTYEQYF
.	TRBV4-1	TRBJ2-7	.	TGCGCCAGCAGCCAAGTTCTTATCGACTCCCACGAGCAGTACTTC	CASSQVLIDSHEQYF
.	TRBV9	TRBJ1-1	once	TGTGCCAGCAGCGCCCGGGACACCGAGTTTGGGTGGACTGAAGCTTTCTTT	CASSARDTEFGWTEAFF
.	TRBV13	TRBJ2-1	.	TGTGCCAGCAGCTTAGCTACAGCTCAGTTCTTC	CASSLATAQFF
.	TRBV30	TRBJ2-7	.	TGTGCCTGGAGTATAGGACAGCCCTACGAGCAGTACTTC	CAWSIGQPYEQYF
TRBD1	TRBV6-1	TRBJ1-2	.	TGTGCCAGCAGTTGGACAGGAGGCTATGGCTACACCTTC	CASSWTGGYGYTF
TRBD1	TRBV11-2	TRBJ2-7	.	TGTGCCAGCACCCTAGGACAGGGGGTTTACGAGCAGTACTTC	CASTLGQGVYEQYF
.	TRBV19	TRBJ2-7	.	TGTGCCAGTAGTATATCGATACAGGGCCACGAGCAGTACTTC	CASSISIQGHEQYF
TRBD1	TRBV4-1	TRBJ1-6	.	TGCGCCAGCAGCCACCATCAGACAGGGCAGACCTCCTATAATTCACCCCTCCACTTT	CASSHHQTGQTSYNSPLHF
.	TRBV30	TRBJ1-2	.	TGTGCCTGGAGTCTAGGGGTTGGCTACACCTTC	CAWSLGVGYTF
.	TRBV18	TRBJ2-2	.	TGTGCCAGCTCCCCAGTAGCGAGTAACACCGGGGAGCTGTTTTTT	CASSPVASNTGELFF
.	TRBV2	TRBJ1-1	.	TGTGCCAGCAACCCTTCGACAGTAATGAACACTGAAGCTTTCTTT	CASNPSTVMNTEAFF
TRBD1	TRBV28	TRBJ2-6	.	TGTGCCAGCAGATCACCGGGACAGGGGTTCTCTGGGGCCAACGTCCTGACTTTC	CASRSPGQGFSGANVLTF
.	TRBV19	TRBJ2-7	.	TGTGCCAGTAGTATAGGTCCAGGATCCTACGAGCAGTACTTC	CASSIGPGSYEQYF
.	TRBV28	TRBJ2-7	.	TGTGCCAGCGGCCCCCGACTGTACGAGCAGTACTTC	CASGPRLYEQYF
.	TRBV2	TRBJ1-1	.	TGTGCCAGCATGGCCCCGAACACTGAAGCTTTCTTT	CASMAPNTEAFF
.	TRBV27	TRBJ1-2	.	TGTGCCAGCACCGGGGCGGGAGCTAACTATGGCTACACCTTC	CASTGAGANYGYTF
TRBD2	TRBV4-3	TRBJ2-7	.	TGCGCCAGCAGCCAAGATAGGACTAGCGGGTACCACGAGCAGTACTTC	CASSQDRTSGYHEQYF
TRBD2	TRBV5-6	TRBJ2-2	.	TGTGCCAGCAGCTTGGAGGAGCGGGGGGTTACCGGGGAGCTGTTTTTT	CASSLEERGVTGELFF
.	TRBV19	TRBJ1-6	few	TGTGCCACCCAGTCCCGGACAGCATCCGAGAGCTCACCCCTCCACTTT	CATQSRTASESSPLHF
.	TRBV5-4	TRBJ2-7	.	TGTGCCAGCAGCTTGGTCGCTAGCGCTGACTACGAGCAGTACTTC	CASSLVASADYEQYF
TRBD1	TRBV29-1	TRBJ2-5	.	TGCAGCGTTGTGTTCCCGGGGACAGCTCAAGAGACCCAGTACTTC	CSVVFPGTAQETQYF
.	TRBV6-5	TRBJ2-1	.	TGTGCCAGCAGTCCAGCTCAGGGTATTGAGCAGTTCTTC	CASSPAQGIEQFF
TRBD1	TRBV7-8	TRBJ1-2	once	TGTGCCAGCAGCTTAGGGACCGGGACAGCACCATATGGCTACACCTTC	CASSLGTGTAPYGYTF
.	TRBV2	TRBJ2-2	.	TGTGCCAGCAGCGTCCCCTCTACAGACAGGAACACCGGGGAGCTGTTTTTT	CASSVPSTDRNTGELFF
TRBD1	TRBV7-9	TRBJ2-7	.	TGTGCCAGCAGCCCAAGGACAGGGGAGCCCGAGCAGTACTTC	CASSPRTGEPEQYF
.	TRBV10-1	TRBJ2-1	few	TGCGCCAGCAGTGATACTTCTAACAATGAGCAGTTCTTC	CASSDTSNNEQFF
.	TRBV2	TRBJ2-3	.	TGTGCCAGCAGACAGGCGGGGGCGCTTGGCACAGATACGCAGTATTTT	CASRQAGALGTDTQYF
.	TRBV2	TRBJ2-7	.	TGTGCCTCTTGGAGAGGCGAGCAGTACTTC	CASWRGEQYF
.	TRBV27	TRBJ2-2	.	TGTGCCAGCAGTCTCCGGGACATATACACCGGGGAGCTGTTTTTT	CASSLRDIYTGELFF
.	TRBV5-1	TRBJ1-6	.	TGCGCCAGCAGCTTGGCCGACAGCTCCTATAATTCACCCCTCCACTTT	CASSLADSSYNSPLHF
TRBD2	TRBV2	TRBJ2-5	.	TGTGCCAGTTCACTACTAGCGGGAGGAAGGGTCCAAGAGACCCAGTACTTC	CASSLLAGGRVQETQYF
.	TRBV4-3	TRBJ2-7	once	TGCGCCAGCAGCCAAGATCGGCGGGTGGGAGTTTCCGCCTACGAGCAGTACTTC	CASSQDRRVGVSAYEQYF
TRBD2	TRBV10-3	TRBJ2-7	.	TGTGCCATCAGAGCTCAGGGAGGGGCCTACGAGCAGTACTTC	CAIRAQGGAYEQYF
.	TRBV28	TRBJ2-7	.	TGTGCCAGCAGTTGGAGAGGTGGCTCCTACGAGCAGTACTTC	CASSWRGGSYEQYF
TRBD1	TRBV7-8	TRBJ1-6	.	TGTGCCAGCAGCTTAGACACAGGGGGAGGGGGATATAATTCACCCCTCCACTTT	CASSLDTGGGGYNSPLHF
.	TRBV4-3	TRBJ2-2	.	TGCGCCAGCAGCCACTCGGGCCGGGGAACCGGGGAGCTGTTTTTT	CASSHSGRGTGELFF
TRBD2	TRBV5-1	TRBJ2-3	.	TGCGCCAGCAGCTTAGGTCTAGCGGGCACAGATACGCAGTATTTT	CASSLGLAGTDTQYF
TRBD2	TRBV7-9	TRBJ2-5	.	TGTGCCAGCAGCTTAACCAGCGGGAGGATGGGAGAGACCCAGTACTTC	CASSLTSGRMGETQYF
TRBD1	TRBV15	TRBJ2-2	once	TGTGCCACCAGCTCCGGGACAGGGGCCGCCGGGGAGCTGTTTTTT	CATSSGTGAAGELFF
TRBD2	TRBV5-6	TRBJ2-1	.	TGTGCCAGCAGCTTGGGGGTAGCGGGGGGTATCTACAATGAGCAGTTCTTC	CASSLGVAGGIYNEQFF
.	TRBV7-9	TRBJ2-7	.	TGTGCCAGCAGCATGGGGCGGCCCTACGAGCAGTACTTC	CASSMGRPYEQYF
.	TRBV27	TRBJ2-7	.	TGCGCCAGCAGTTTTACAGGCTCCTACGAGCAGTACTTC	CASSFTGSYEQYF
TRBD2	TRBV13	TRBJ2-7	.	TGTGCCAGCAGCCCCGGGTTTGCGGGAGGGGGCTACGAGCAGTACTTC	CASSPGFAGGGYEQYF
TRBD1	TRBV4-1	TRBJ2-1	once	TGCGCCAGCAGCCAAGACCAGGGGGCAGGAAAGGAATACAATGAGCAGTTCTTC	CASSQDQGAGKEYNEQFF
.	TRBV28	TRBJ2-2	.	TGTGCCAGCAGTTTTAGGGGGTACACCGGGGAGCTGTTTTTT	CASSFRGYTGELFF
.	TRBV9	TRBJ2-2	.	TGTGCCAGCAGCGTAGCAGGGGAAGGGGAGCTGTTTTTT	CASSVAGEGELFF
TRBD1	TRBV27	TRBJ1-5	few	TGTGCCAGCAGTTTGACAGGGCAGAATCAGCCCCAGCATTTT	CASSLTGQNQPQHF
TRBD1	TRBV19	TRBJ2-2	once	TGTGCCAGTTCTAGACAGGGAAGCACCGGGGAGCTGTTTTTT	CASSRQGSTGELFF
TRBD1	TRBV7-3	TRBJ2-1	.	TGTGCCAGCAGTCGGACAGGGTATGACAATGAGCAGTTCTTC	CASSRTGYDNEQFF
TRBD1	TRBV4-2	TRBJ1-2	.	TGTGCCAGCAGCCAAGGGACAGGTGGCTACACCTTC	CASSQGTGGYTF
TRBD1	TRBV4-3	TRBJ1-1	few	TGCGCCAGCAGCCAAGGTTTACCAGGGGGCAACACTGAAGCTTTCTTT	CASSQGLPGGNTEAFF
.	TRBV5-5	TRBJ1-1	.	TGTGCCAGCAGCTTGGCCTCCGGAGATTTTGAAGCTTTCTTT	CASSLASGDFEAFF
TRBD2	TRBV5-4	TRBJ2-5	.	TGTGCCAGCAGCCAAAAGCGGGAGGGCCGTGAGACCCAGTACTTC	CASSQKREGRETQYF
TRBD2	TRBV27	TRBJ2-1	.	TGTGCCAGCAGTTTATGGCGGGAGGGCCTATACAATGAGCAGTTCTTC	CASSLWREGLYNEQFF
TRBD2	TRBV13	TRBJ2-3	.	TGTGCCAGCAGCTTAGCCCGGACTAGCGGCACAGATACGCAGTATTTT	CASSLARTSGTDTQYF